This T cell receptor beta chain was obtained from a study of shared clonotypes between healthy human individuals. Points from the study as a whole: Blood alone was sampled, and tissue repertoires likely differ. Though the depth was large, rarefaction showed that sorted-subset sequencing was incomplete. Sharing across a handful of donors was seen in 4% to 6.5% of naive CD4 clonotypes.

For this clone: What it recognizes is unknown.

Repertoires were generated with immunoSEQ multiplex PCR, while TCRdb's copy carries only in-frame clones and drops some. The sample consists of roughly 2 million clones, roughly 94% of them appearing once. CD8 cells classed as naive were CD45RO-negative and positively selected for CCR7, excluding terminally differentiated effector memory CD45RA+ cells. Each sample came from a Caucasian adult donor living in Nashville, Tennessee. The ends were cut back, 7 bases at V and 5 bases at J, with 14 bases in the middle. Per the germline V gene, CDR1 is LNHNV and CDR2 is YYDKDF (reference sequence). The CDR3 length is 13 residues.

The chain carries TRBV15 and TRBJ2-5, with unresolved D. The origin of this receptor is a man aged 18-30 years in good health. Sequencing was done on a sample of naive CD8+ T cells sorted from blood. CDR3 loop: CATTDRPAETQYF. DNA for the CDR3: TGTGCCACCACCGACCGGCCAGCGGAGACCCAGTACTTC. Together with reference TRBV15 and TRBJ2-5, the CDR3 gives the full variable domain: DAMVIQNPRYQVTQFGKPVTLSCSQTLNHNVMYWYQQKSSQAPKLLFHYYDKDFNNEADTPDNFQSRRPNTSFCFLDIRSPGLGDTAMYLCATTDRPAETQYFGPGTRLLVL.